This T cell receptor beta chain was identified in a study of Ad26.COV2.S vaccination and SARS-CoV-2 variants. Here immunoSEQ multiplex PCR was the method, and the copy in TCRdb shows in-frame clones only, minus some. This sample yields nearly 400,000 clones, of which around 91% are seen a single time; approximately 1.9% belongs to the top ten. Treatment described: roughly 19 received Ad26.COV2.S at low or high dose, single or two shots; roughly five received placebo; per-sample allocation not given. Samples came from day 63 after the first vaccine or placebo injection. Trimming cost V 1 base and J 2 bases; bases outside gene matches: 5. CDR3 length: 15 amino acids. Germline CDR1 and CDR2: MGHRA and YSYEKL.

The genes are TRBV4-1 and TRBJ2-7; 7 nucleotides match TRBD1. The source material was peripheral blood, sampled in a trial of Ad26.COV2.S vaccine versus placebo. The sequence was collected from a person aged 18-65 years who received the Ad26.COV2.S COVID-19 vaccine or a placebo. The CDR3 loop reads CASSQAWDSTYEQYF. The DNA for the CDR3 is TGCGCCAGCAGCCAAGCCTGGGACAGCACCTACGAGCAGTACTTC.